Listed below are T cell receptor beta chains from one sample, sequenced in a study of cytomegalovirus exposure and HLA in healthy donors. Using immunoSEQ multiplex PCR, the repertoire was profiled, and TCRdb retains in-frame clones only, with some absent. The sample carries roughly 100,000 clones, 80% to 85% recorded once. The sequencing sample was made of PBMCs. The origin of the receptors is a man aged 25-45 years in good health and CMV-seropositive. The CDR3 runs from the conserved cysteine through the conserved F or W. D genes are given only for firm matches. Clone size is stated in some rows and not others, as once, few, many or a class when expanded.

d_gene	v_gene	j_gene	abundance	len	CDR3nt	CDR3aa
TRBD1	TRBV9	TRBJ1-4	once	16	TGTGCCAGCAGCGTAGGGGGGGGACAGGGAAATGAAAAACTGTTTTTT	CASSVGGGQGNEKLFF
TRBD1	TRBV30	TRBJ1-2	-	14	TGTGCCTGGAGCGGGGGACAGATACCGGGTGGCTACACCTTC	CAWSGGQIPGGYTF
-	TRBV4-1	TRBJ1-1	-	14	TGCGCCAGCAGCCAAGATCGGCCCGGGGGAGAAGCTTTCTTT	CASSQDRPGGEAFF
-	TRBV6-1	TRBJ1-5	-	15	TGTGCCAGCAGGGAGTATTCGCGTGGCAATCAGCCCCAGCATTTT	CASREYSRGNQPQHF
TRBD2	TRBV5-1	TRBJ2-2	-	13	TGCGCCAGCACCGCGGGGGGCGCCGGGGAGCTGTTTTTT	CASTAGGAGELFF
-	TRBV2	TRBJ2-7	few	13	TGTGCCAGCAGTGGCAGCGGGCCCTACGAGCAGTACTTC	CASSGSGPYEQYF
TRBD2	TRBV7-3	TRBJ2-3	-	15	TGTGCCAGCAGCCTCACTAGCGGGGAGACGGATACGCAGTATTTT	CASSLTSGETDTQYF
TRBD1	TRBV4-3	TRBJ1-2	-	17	TGCGCCAGCAGCCAAGACGGACGGACAGGGCGATTGTATGGCTACACCTTC	CASSQDGRTGRLYGYTF
TRBD2	TRBV4-1	TRBJ2-1	-	17	TGCGCCAGCAGCCAGTATGGGACTAGCGGGGGTGGCGATGAGCAGTTCTTC	CASSQYGTSGGGDEQFF
-	TRBV29-1	TRBJ2-5	-	13	TGCAGCGTTGAAGAAGGGGTCCGATTCAGGCAGTACTTC	CSVEEGVRFRQYF
-	TRBV9	TRBJ1-2	-	14	TGTGCCAGCAGCGTAGAGCCAGGGGCCTATGGCTACACCTTC	CASSVEPGAYGYTF
-	TRBV5-6	TRBJ2-7	-	16	TGTGCCAGCAGCTCTAGACGGAGGGCTAGGGCAGGCGAGCAGTACTTC	CASSSRRRARAGEQYF
TRBD1	TRBV7-9	TRBJ1-1	-	16	TGTGCCAGCAGCTACACTACCGGGACAGGAGAGAGGGAAGCTTTCTTT	CASSYTTGTGEREAFF
-	TRBV11-3	TRBJ2-7	-	13	TGTGCCAGCAGCTTAGATACTAGCTACGAGCAGTACTTC	CASSLDTSYEQYF
-	TRBV29-1	TRBJ2-7	-	13	TGCAGCGTTGTGCGGGGGCTGGGTGAAGAGCAGTACTTC	CSVVRGLGEEQYF
-	TRBV6-5	TRBJ1-6	-	14	TGTGCCAGCAGGTCCCAGGGTATGGATTCACCCCTCCACTTT	CASRSQGMDSPLHF
TRBD1	TRBV6-1	TRBJ1-3	-	14	TGTGCCAGCAACGACAGGGGGCGCGGAAACACCATATATTTT	CASNDRGRGNTIYF
-	TRBV21-1	TRBJ2-3	-	14	TGTGCCAGCAGCGAGAACCCTAGACGCGATACGCAGTATTTT	CASSENPRRDTQYF
-	TRBV30	TRBJ1-4	once	15	TGTGCTTGGAAGGGACACATAGCAACTAATGAAAAACTGTTTTTT	CAWKGHIATNEKLFF
-	TRBV10-2	TRBJ1-2	-	13	TGCGCCAGCAGTGAGGCAGGAATCTATGGCTACACCTTC	CASSEAGIYGYTF
-	TRBV28	TRBJ2-7	-	14	TGTGCCAGCCACGGACTGGACAGACCCTACGAGCAGTACTTC	CASHGLDRPYEQYF
TRBD1	TRBV11-2	TRBJ2-2	-	18	TGTGCCAGCAGCTTAGGGTCGGCGGCAGGGGGTGGCACCGGGGAGCTGTTTTTT	CASSLGSAAGGGTGELFF
TRBD1	TRBV5-6	TRBJ1-2	-	15	TGTGCCAGCAGCCTACGACAGGGGACGATTAATGGCTACACCTTC	CASSLRQGTINGYTF
-	TRBV25-1	TRBJ2-2	-	14	TGTGCCAGCAGAGAGGACAGTAAGACCGGGGAGCTGTTTTTT	CASREDSKTGELFF
-	TRBV7-2	TRBJ1-1	few	12	TGTGCCAGCAGCTTAAACTTGCGAGGAGCTTTCTTT	CASSLNLRGAFF
-	TRBV27	TRBJ1-5	-	14	TGTGCCAGCAGTTTGGGAGGGAGCAATCAGCCCCAGCATTTT	CASSLGGSNQPQHF
TRBD1	TRBV19	TRBJ1-6	few	13	TGTGCCAGTAGTGGACAGGGGGCTTCACCCCTCCACTTT	CASSGQGASPLHF
TRBD1	TRBV6-1	TRBJ2-7	-	15	TGTGCCACCAGGAAGGGACAGGGGGCGGGCTACGAGCAGTACTTC	CATRKGQGAGYEQYF
TRBD2	TRBV6-5	TRBJ2-1	-	15	TGTGCCAGCAGACTAGCGGGGGGGCCCTACAATGAGCAGTTCTTC	CASRLAGGPYNEQFF
TRBD1	TRBV6-5	TRBJ1-5	-	15	TGTGCCAGCAGTTGGGGACAGGGGGTCAATCAGCCCCAGCATTTT	CASSWGQGVNQPQHF
-	TRBV30	TRBJ1-6	-	15	TGTGCCTGGAGTCCAGAGAGGGCCTATAATTCACCCCTCCACTTT	CAWSPERAYNSPLHF
TRBD1	TRBV7-9	TRBJ1-6	-	14	TGTGCCAGCAGTTTCGACAGGGGTAATTCACCCCTCCACTTT	CASSFDRGNSPLHF
TRBD2	TRBV7-6	TRBJ2-1	-	18	TGTGCCAGCAGCTTAGCGGGGGGTCCGGGACTAGAGTCAACTGAGCAGTTCTTC	CASSLAGGPGLESTEQFF
-	TRBV7-2	TRBJ2-1	-	15	TGTGCCAGCAGCTCTGGCGGGTCCTGGCAGGATGAGCAGTTCTTC	CASSSGGSWQDEQFF
TRBD1	TRBV6-5	TRBJ1-1	-	15	TGTGCCAGCAGTTACTCGACAGGGGGCTTCACTGAAGCTTTCTTT	CASSYSTGGFTEAFF
-	TRBV18	TRBJ2-5	-	13	TGTGCCAGCTCACCTGGACTGCAAGAGACCCAGTACTTC	CASSPGLQETQYF
TRBD1	TRBV5-1	TRBJ1-6	-	15	TGCGCCAGCAGCGAAGAAGGGGGCGCGGGTTCACCCCTCCACTTT	CASSEEGGAGSPLHF
-	TRBV19	TRBJ1-4	-	16	TGTGCCAGTAGTATGCCCGCGGGGGCGACTAATGAAAAACTGTTTTTT	CASSMPAGATNEKLFF
-	TRBV5-3	TRBJ2-1	-	15	TGTGCCAGAAGCTTGGACAGGCGGCGGTGCAATGAGCAGTTCTTC	CARSLDRRRCNEQFF
TRBD2	TRBV11-1	TRBJ2-5	-	16	TGTGCCAGCAGCGTCTTACTAGCGGGGGGCCGGGAGACCCAGTACTTC	CASSVLLAGGRETQYF
-	TRBV7-6	TRBJ1-1	-	15	TGTGCCAGCAGCCCCCTTGCGGAGCCAAACGCGGCAGCTTTCTTT	CASSPLAEPNAAAFF
-	TRBV5-1	TRBJ2-2	-	15	TGCGCCAGCAGCTTGGTCGGGGGGAACACCGGGGAGCTGTTTTTT	CASSLVGGNTGELFF
-	TRBV6-5	TRBJ2-1	-	11	TGTGCCAGCAGTTACGTCGATGAGCAGTTCTTC	CASSYVDEQFF
-	TRBV7-3	TRBJ2-3	-	14	TGTGCCAGCAGCTTAAACCCTCGAGGAGATACGCAGTATTTT	CASSLNPRGDTQYF